These T cell receptor beta chains were read from a single sample in a study of blood T cell repertoires in COVID-19. Profiling relied on immunoSEQ multiplex PCR, and the TCRdb table lists in-frame clones only, not all of them. The sample holds 200,000 to 250,000 clones, roughly 80% seen once. Sequenced material: peripheral blood. All receptors come from a woman at least 80 years old with acute or convalescent COVID-19. The CDR3 runs from the conserved cysteine through the conserved F or W. D genes are given only for firm matches. Not every row has a clone size; where given, it reads once, few, many or a size class.

d_call,v_call,clone_size,j_call,cdr3_nt,cdr3_aa
TRBD2,TRBV7-2,once,TRBJ2-3,TGTGCCAGCAGCTTAGGGAGCGGGAGTGGCACAGATACGCAGTATTTT,CASSLGSGSGTDTQYF
.,TRBV5-1,.,TRBJ1-2,TGCGCCAGCAGCTTGACGACAGGCTCCTATGGCTACACCTTC,CASSLTTGSYGYTF
.,TRBV6-1,.,TRBJ1-4,TGTGCCAGCAGGGAAGGGGGGGATGGAGAAAAACTGTTTTTT,CASREGGDGEKLFF
TRBD1,TRBV6-2/TRBV6-3,.,TRBJ1-1,TGTGCCAGCAGTACAGGGGTTTTGAACACTGAAGCTTTCTTT,CASSTGVLNTEAFF
TRBD2,TRBV4-1,.,TRBJ2-7,TGCGCCAGCAGCCCGAGTCGTCGGGTAGCGGGAGGGCCCCACTCCTACGAGCAGTACTTC,CASSPSRRVAGGPHSYEQYF
.,TRBV27,.,TRBJ1-3,TGTGCCAGCAGAACAGGGTCCGGGGACACCATATATTTT,CASRTGSGDTIYF
.,TRBV19,.,TRBJ1-1,TGTGCCAGTAGTCGAACAGGTTCCACTGAAGCTTTCTTT,CASSRTGSTEAFF
.,TRBV27,once,TRBJ1-1,TGTGCCAGCAGTTCCTGGGGCAGGGGCGGGGGTTCTGAAGCTTTCTTT,CASSSWGRGGGSEAFF
TRBD2,TRBV11-2,.,TRBJ2-1,TGTGCCAGCAGCTACACCGGGACTAGGGATAATGAGCAGTTCTTC,CASSYTGTRDNEQFF
.,TRBV7-3,.,TRBJ1-1,TGTGCCAGCAGCTTCACTCGGGTTTCCACTGAAGCTTTCTTT,CASSFTRVSTEAFF
.,TRBV18,.,TRBJ2-5,TGTGCCAGCTCACCCCGGCACCAGGGAGGAGAGACCCAGTACTTC,CASSPRHQGGETQYF
.,TRBV30,few,TRBJ2-5,TGTGCCTGGAGTGTAGGTGGCGGCCAAGAGACCCAGTACTTC,CAWSVGGGQETQYF
.,TRBV3-1/TRBV3-2,.,TRBJ2-7,TGTGCCAGCAGCCAAGATATAAATTCCCTCGAGCAGTACTTC,CASSQDINSLEQYF